This T cell receptor beta chain comes out of a study of blood T cell repertoires in COVID-19. Study summary: The United States, Italy and Spain were the sources of the acute and convalescent COVID-19 samples.

CDR1 is MGHRA and CDR2 is YSYEKL in the germline V gene. Between the trimmed V and J ends, which lost 1 base and 3 bases, there was a span of 13 bases. This CDR3 is built from 15 residues. In the authors' workflow: Reference gene primer amplification gave estimated nucleated cell counts. Repertoires were generated with immunoSEQ multiplex PCR, while TCRdb's copy carries only in-frame clones and drops some. That table furnishes V, J and clone size, whereas the DNA furnished D and trimming. This sample has about 90,000 clones, with 76% found just once. This chain connects TRBV4-1 to TRBJ2-7; tentative D call: TRBD2 (6 bases). The sample comprised peripheral blood. The sequence came from a man between 65 and 85 years old with acute or convalescent COVID-19. The CDR3 sequence: CASSQGSSGDYEQYF. DNA of the CDR3: TGCGCCAGCAGCCAAGGGTCATCGGGGGACTACGAGCAGTACTTC.